Each of the 10 T cell receptor beta chains below was sequenced from the same sample in a study of graft-versus-host responses after intestinal transplantation. Sequencing was performed with immunoSEQ multiplex PCR; in TCRdb, only in-frame clones are kept and a portion is missing. The top ten clones hold under 9.5% of a sample with 84,000 or so clones, about nine tenths of them seen once. Their cognate antigens are unknown. Source: unstimulated CD8+ T cells sorted from spleen or lymph node cells, taken before transplant. Receptor source: a human donor who was the organ donor for an intestinal transplant.

CDR3 loop: CASSYSLTGGIDGYTF. CDR3 bases: TGTGCCAGCAGTTACTCGTTAACAGGGGGGATCGATGGCTACACCTTC. The chain has TRBV6-5 and TRBJ1-2; 8 bases match TRBD1. V lost 0 bases and J lost 6; bases outside the gene matches: 9. Per germline, CDR1 MNHEY and CDR2 SVGAGI. The CDR3 is made up of 16 amino acids.

The chain couples TRBV7-9 to TRBJ2-7; 7 bases fit TRBD1. There are 14 residues in the CDR3. V lost 5 bases and J lost 3; bases outside the gene matches: 7. The germline gives CDR1 SEHNR, CDR2 FQNEAQ (reference sequence). CDR3 coding DNA: TGTGCCAGCAGCCCCCAGGGGGTTCTCTACGAGCAGTACTTC. Protein: CASSPQGVLYEQYF.

The chain combines TRBV5-6 with TRBJ1-1; 7 nucleotides match TRBD1. Germline loops: CDR1 SGHDT, CDR2 YYEEEE. This CDR3 has 13 amino acids. The V gene end was trimmed by 4 bases and the J gene end by 9 bases; junction bases not matched to a gene: 9. CDR3 in DNA: TGTGCCAGCAGCCCGATCCAGAGGGGGCAAGCTTTCTTT. It specifies CASSPIQRGQAFF.

The chain is built from TRBV23-1 and TRBJ1-2; the match to TRBD1 covers 9 bases. TRBV23-1 is an open reading frame whose function is uncertain. This CDR3 comprises 15 residues. V lost 7 bases to trimming and J lost 6 bases; unmatched junction nucleotides: 12. CDR3 sequence: CASMKRRGQGDGYTF. The DNA of the CDR3 is TGCGCCAGCATGAAGCGCCGGGGACAGGGTGATGGCTACACCTTC.

V usage is TRBV7-8 and J usage is TRBJ1-4; D remains ambiguous. CDR3 length: 15 amino acids. Germline lookup yields CDR1 SGHVS and CDR2 FQNEAQ. Trimming took off 5 bases at V and 0 bases at J, with 10 bases between the two ends. The CDR3 DNA sequence: TGTGCCAGCAGCCCATCAGACGCAACTAATGAAAAACTGTTTTTT. It translates to CASSPSDATNEKLFF.

The chain recombines TRBV11-2 with TRBJ2-1; D is perhaps TRBD2 (5 bases). Trimming took off 5 bases at V and 6 bases at J, with 14 bases between the two ends. The germline CDR1 and CDR2 sequences are SGHAT and FQNNGV. This CDR3 has 14 amino acids. The CDR3 coding sequence is TGTGCCAGCAGCCGGCCTGGACTTGCCAATGAGCAGTTCTTC. Translation gives CASSRPGLANEQFF.

The J gene is TRBJ2-3, the V gene TRBV30; D may be TRBD2 (6 bases). This CDR3 spans 14 amino acids. With 2 bases removed from V and 0 bases from J, the gap between germline ends came to 9 bases. The germline V gene has CDR1 GTSNPN and CDR2 SVGIG (reference sequence). The CDR3 DNA follows: TGTGCCTGGAGTCTAGCGAGTAGCACAGATACGCAGTATTTT. It specifies CAWSLASSTDTQYF.

This chain joins TRBV7-2 and TRBJ2-5; a possible D gene is TRBD1 (6 bases). Trimming removed 7 bases from V and 4 bases from J, with 16 bases in between. Per germline, CDR1 SGHTA and CDR2 FQGNSA. The CDR3 has 14 amino acids. CDR3 nucleotide sequence: TGTGCCAGCAACTTTGGACAGCCCTCAGAGACCCAGTACTTC. It yields the protein CASNFGQPSETQYF.

This sequence joins TRBV18 and TRBJ2-7; D gene unclear. The V gene lost 3 bases and the J gene lost 0 bases, with 3 bases spanning the gap. The CDR3 consists of 12 residues. Germline CDR1 is KGHSH and CDR2 is LQKENI. CDR3 loop: CASSPSSYEQYF. The CDR3 DNA follows: TGTGCCAGCTCACCCTCCTCCTACGAGCAGTACTTC.

The chain links TRBV28 to TRBJ1-2, with D uncertain. This CDR3 comprises 13 residues. The V and J ends lost 4 bases and 5 bases respectively, with 11 bases between them. Germline CDR1 and CDR2: MDHEN and SYDVKM. CDR3 region: CASSSSDLYGYTF. CDR3 DNA: TGTGCCAGCAGTTCCTCAGACCTATATGGCTACACCTTC.